The present T cell receptor (beta chain) was sequenced within a study of blood T cells in healthy people across ages. Notes on the study in general: In the absence of known donor CMV status, changes in expanded clonotypes were possibly confounded. The recorded TCR beta diversity per million T cells decreased in a roughly linear manner with age. Naive and antigen-experienced cells were not separated, limiting conclusive comparison.

Together with a sample-barcoded 5' primer, a J-beta primer mix was included in a second PCR lasting roughly 6 to 12 cycles. Via MiXCR, TCRdb re-called the 5' RACE reads, giving one row per CDR3 protein. The profile covers about 800,000 distinct CDR3 sequences, with 25% appearing a single time and 3% to 4% taken by the ten largest. This clonotype appeared a few times. Antigen: not known. The V gene's germline CDR1 is ENHRY and CDR2 SYGVKD. Trimming removed 4 bases from V and 9 bases from J; junction bases left unmatched: 6. The CDR3 extends over 12 amino acids. Drawing of peripheral blood yielded about 10 milliliters from each donor. These same data were also listed under a study on T cells of mothers and their children.

This receptor was obtained from a boy between 10 and 17 years old in good health. The J gene is TRBJ2-7, the V gene TRBV10-3, with TRBD1 identical over 7 bases. Sample: blood. The CDR3 DNA reads as TGTGCCATCAGTGCCATACAGGGGACGCAGTACTTC. As protein: CAISAIQGTQYF.